The clone carrying this T cell receptor (beta chain) has only one observation. This CDR3 is built from 16 residues. J was trimmed by 0 bases and V by 1 base; bases with no gene match: 5. CDR1 LNHNV and CDR2 YYDKDF come from the germline V gene (reference sequence). The sample originates from a study of blood T cell repertoires in COVID-19. About the research overall: Collection of acute and convalescent COVID-19 samples took place in the United States, Italy and Spain. T cells, B-cell-depleted T cells, or PBMCs supplied cDNA or gDNA.

Original handling: How many nucleated cells were present was estimated from reference gene primer amplification. TCRdb's table, derived via immunoSEQ multiplex PCR, lists solely in-frame clones and lacks some. That table furnishes V, J and clone size, whereas the DNA furnished D and trimming. The table includes tens of thousands of clones, less than 85% detected once. The sequenced sample was peripheral blood. The chain carries TRBV15 and TRBJ1-1; 7 positions match TRBD1. The clonotype originates from a man at least 80 years old with active COVID-19. The CDR3 DNA reads as TGTGCCACCAGCAGAGCGACAGGGCAACTGAACACTGAAGCTTTCTTT. Its protein is CATSRATGQLNTEAFF.